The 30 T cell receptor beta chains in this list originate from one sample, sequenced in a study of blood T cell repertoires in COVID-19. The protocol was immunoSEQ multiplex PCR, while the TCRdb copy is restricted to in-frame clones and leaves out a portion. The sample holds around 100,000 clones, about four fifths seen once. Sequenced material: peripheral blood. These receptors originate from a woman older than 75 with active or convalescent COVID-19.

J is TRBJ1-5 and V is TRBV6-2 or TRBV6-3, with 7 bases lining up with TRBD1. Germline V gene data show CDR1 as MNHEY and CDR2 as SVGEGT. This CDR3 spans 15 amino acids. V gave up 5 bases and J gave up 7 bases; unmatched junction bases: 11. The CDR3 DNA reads TGTGCCAGCAGTGGGACAACAGGGGTCGGACAGCCCCAGCATTTT. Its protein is CASSGTTGVGQPQHF.

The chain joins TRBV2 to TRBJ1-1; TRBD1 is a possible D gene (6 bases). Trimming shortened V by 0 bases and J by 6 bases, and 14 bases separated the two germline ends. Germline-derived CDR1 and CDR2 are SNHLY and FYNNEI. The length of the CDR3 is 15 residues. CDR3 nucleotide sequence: TGTGCCAGCAGTGAAGCGGGGGCAACGGTGTCTGAAGCTTTCTTT. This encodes CASSEAGATVSEAFF.

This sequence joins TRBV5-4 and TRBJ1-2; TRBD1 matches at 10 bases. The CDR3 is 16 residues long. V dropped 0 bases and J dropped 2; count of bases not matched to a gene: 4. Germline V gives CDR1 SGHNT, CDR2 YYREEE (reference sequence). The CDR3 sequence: CASSLGTGGWNYGYTF. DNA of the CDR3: TGTGCCAGCAGCTTGGGGACAGGGGGTTGGAACTATGGCTACACCTTC.

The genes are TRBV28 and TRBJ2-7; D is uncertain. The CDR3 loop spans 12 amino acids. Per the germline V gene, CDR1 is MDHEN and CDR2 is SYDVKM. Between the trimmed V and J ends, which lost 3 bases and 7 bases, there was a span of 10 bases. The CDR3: CASSFVLREQYF. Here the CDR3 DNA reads TGTGCCAGCAGTTTCGTTTTGAGGGAGCAGTACTTC.

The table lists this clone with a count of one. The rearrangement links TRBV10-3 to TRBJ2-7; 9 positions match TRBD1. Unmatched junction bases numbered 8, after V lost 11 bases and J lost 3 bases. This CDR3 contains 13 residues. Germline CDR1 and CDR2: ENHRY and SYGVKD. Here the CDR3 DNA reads TGTGCCGGACGCGGGACAGGGAACTACGAGCAGTACTTC. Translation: CAGRGTGNYEQYF.

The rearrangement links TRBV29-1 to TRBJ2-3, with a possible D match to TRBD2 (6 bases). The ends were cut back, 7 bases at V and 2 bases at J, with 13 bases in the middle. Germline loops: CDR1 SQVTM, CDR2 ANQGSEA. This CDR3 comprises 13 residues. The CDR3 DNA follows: TGCAGCGGCGGTAGCGGCCACACAGATACGCAGTATTTT. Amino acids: CSGGSGHTDTQYF.

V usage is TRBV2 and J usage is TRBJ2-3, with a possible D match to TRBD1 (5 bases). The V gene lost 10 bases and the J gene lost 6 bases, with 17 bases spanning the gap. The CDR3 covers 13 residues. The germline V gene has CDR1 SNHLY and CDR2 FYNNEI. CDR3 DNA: TGTGCCACCCTCCTTCTAGGGGTGGATACGCAGTATTTT. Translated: CATLLLGVDTQYF.

The CDR3 region has the DNA TGTGCCAGCAGTCTTCGACTAGCGGGAGGTTCCTACGAGCAGTACTTC. This gives the protein CASSLRLAGGSYEQYF. This sequence joins TRBV28 and TRBJ2-7; 13 bases are shared with TRBD2. Trimming cost V 5 bases and J 1 base; bases outside gene matches: 5. The CDR3 runs to 16 residues. Germline V gene data show CDR1 as MDHEN and CDR2 as SYDVKM. The full variable domain, its missing parts supplied by reference TRBV28 and TRBJ2-7, is DVKVTQSSRYLVKRTGEKVFLECVQDMDHENMFWYRQDPGLGLRLIYFSYDVKMKEKGDIPEGYSVSREKKERFSLILESASTNQTSMYLCASSLRLAGGSYEQYFGPGTRLTVT.

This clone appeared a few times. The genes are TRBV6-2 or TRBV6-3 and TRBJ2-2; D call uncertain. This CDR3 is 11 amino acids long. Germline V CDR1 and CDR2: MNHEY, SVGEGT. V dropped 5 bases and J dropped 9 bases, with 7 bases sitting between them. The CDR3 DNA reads TGTGCCAGCAGTGCCCAGTGGGAGCTGTTTTTT. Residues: CASSAQWELFF.

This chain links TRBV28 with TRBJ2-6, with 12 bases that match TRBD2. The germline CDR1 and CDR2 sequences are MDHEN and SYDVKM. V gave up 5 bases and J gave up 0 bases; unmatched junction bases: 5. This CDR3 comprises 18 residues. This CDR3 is CASSVSSGRASGANVLTF. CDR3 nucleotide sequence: TGTGCCAGCAGTGTCTCTAGCGGGAGGGCCTCTGGGGCCAACGTCCTGACTTTC.

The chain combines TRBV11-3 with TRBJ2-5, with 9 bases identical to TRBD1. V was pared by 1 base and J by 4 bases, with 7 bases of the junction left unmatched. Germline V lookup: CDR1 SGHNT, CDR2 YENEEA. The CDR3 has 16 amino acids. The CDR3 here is CASSLGGQGMRETQYF. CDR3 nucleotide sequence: TGTGCCAGCAGCTTAGGGGGACAGGGAATGAGAGAGACCCAGTACTTC.

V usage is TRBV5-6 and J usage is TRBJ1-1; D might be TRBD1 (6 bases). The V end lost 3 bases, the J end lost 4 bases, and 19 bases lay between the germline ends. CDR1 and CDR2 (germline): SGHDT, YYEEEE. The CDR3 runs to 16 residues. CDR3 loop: CASSWTGDRLGTEAFF. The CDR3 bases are TGTGCCAGCAGCTGGACCGGAGACAGGCTCGGCACTGAAGCTTTCTTT.

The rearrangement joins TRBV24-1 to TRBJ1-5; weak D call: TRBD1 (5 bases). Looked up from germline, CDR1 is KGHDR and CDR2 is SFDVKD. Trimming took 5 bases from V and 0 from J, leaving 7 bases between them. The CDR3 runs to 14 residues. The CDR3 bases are TGTGCCACCAGTGGGACACCTAGCAATCAGCCCCAGCATTTT. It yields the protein CATSGTPSNQPQHF.

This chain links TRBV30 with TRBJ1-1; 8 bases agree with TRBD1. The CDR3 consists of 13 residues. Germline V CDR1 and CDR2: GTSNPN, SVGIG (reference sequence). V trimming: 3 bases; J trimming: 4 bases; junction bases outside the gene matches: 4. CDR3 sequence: CAWSRQGPTEAFF. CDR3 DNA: TGTGCCTGGAGCCGACAGGGGCCCACTGAAGCTTTCTTT.

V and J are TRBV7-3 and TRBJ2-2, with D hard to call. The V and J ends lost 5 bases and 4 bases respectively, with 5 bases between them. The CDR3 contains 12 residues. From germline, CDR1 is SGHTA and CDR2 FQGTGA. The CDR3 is CASSPRTGELFF. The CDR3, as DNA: TGTGCCAGCAGCCCCCGCACCGGGGAGCTGTTTTTT.

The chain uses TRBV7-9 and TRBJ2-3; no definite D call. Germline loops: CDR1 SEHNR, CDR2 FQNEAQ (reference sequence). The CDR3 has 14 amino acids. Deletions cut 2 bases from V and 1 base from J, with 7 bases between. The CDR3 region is CASSLSQGTDTQYF. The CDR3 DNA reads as TGTGCCAGCAGCTTAAGCCAGGGCACAGATACGCAGTATTTT. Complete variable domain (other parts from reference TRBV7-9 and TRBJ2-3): DTGVSQNPRHKITKRGQNVTFRCDPISEHNRLYWYRQTLGQGPEFLTYFQNEAQLEKSRLLSDRFSAERPKGSFSTLEIQRTEQGDSAMYLCASSLSQGTDTQYFGPGTRLTVL.

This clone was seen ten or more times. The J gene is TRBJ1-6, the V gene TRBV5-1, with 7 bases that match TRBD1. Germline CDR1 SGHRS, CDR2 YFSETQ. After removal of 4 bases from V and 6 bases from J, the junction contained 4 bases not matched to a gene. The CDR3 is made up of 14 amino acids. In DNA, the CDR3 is TGCGCCAGCAGCCCGACAGGGTCTAATTCACCCCTCCACTTT. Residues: CASSPTGSNSPLHF. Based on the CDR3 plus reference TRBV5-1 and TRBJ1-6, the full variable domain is KAGVTQTPRYLIKTRGQQVTLSCSPISGHRSVSWYQQTPGQGLQFLFEYFSETQRNKGNFPGRFSGRQFSNSRSEMNVSTLELGDSALYLCASSPTGSNSPLHFGNGTRLTVT.

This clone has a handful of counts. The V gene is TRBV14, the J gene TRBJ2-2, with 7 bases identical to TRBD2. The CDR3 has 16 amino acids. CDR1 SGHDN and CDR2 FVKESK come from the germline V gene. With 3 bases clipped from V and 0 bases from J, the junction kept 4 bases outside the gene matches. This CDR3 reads CASSHASGTNTGELFF. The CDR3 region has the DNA TGTGCCAGCAGCCATGCTAGCGGAACGAACACCGGGGAGCTGTTTTTT.

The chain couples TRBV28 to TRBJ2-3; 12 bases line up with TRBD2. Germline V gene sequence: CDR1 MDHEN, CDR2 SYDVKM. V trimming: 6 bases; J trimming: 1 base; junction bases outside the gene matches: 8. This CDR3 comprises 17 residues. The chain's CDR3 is CASRSSGRALGTDTQYF. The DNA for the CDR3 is TGTGCCAGCAGGTCTAGCGGGAGGGCTCTAGGCACAGATACGCAGTATTTT.

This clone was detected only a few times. CDR3 bases: TGTGCCAGCAGCTCCCCATACAGGGGGACTGAAGCTTTCTTT. Amino acid sequence: CASSSPYRGTEAFF. The rearrangement joins TRBV11-2 to TRBJ1-1, with TRBD1 identical over 8 bases. This CDR3 has 14 amino acids. Germline V lookup: CDR1 SGHAT, CDR2 FQNNGV. V dropped 4 bases and J dropped 5; count of bases not matched to a gene: 6.

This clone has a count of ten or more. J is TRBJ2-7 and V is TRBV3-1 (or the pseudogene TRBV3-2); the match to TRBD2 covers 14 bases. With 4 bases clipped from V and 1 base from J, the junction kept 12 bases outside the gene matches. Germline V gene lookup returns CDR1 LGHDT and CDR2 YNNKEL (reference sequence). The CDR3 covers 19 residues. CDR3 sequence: CASSRSPGTSGRYSYEQYF. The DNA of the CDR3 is TGTGCCAGCAGCCGATCACCCGGGACTAGCGGGAGATATTCCTACGAGCAGTACTTC.

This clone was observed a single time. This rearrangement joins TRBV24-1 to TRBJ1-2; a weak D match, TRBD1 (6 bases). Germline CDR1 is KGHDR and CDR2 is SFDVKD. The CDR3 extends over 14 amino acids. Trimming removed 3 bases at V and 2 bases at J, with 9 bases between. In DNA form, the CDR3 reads TGTGCCACCAGTGATCCAGGGGTAAACTATGGCTACACCTTC. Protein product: CATSDPGVNYGYTF.

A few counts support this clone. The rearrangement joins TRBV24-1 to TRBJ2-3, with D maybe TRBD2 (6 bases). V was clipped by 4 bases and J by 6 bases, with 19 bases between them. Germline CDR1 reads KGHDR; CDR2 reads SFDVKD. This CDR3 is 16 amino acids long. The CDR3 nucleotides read TGTGCCACCAGTGACAAGCTAGCGTCCAAGGGGGATACGCAGTATTTT. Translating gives CATSDKLASKGDTQYF.

CDR3: CASSLGTTRPTDTQYF. The CDR3, as DNA: TGTGCCAGCAGCTTAGGGACAACCCGCCCCACAGATACGCAGTATTTT. The V gene is TRBV7-8, the J gene TRBJ2-3; D may be TRBD1 (5 bases). In germline, CDR1 is SGHVS, CDR2 FQNEAQ. V was trimmed by 1 base and J by 2 bases, leaving 13 bases between them. There are 16 residues in the CDR3.

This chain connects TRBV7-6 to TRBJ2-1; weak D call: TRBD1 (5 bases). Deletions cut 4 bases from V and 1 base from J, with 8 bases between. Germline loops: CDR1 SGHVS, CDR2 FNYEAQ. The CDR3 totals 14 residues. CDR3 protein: CASSSQGSYNEQFF. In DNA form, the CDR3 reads TGTGCCAGCAGCTCGCAGGGTTCCTACAATGAGCAGTTCTTC.

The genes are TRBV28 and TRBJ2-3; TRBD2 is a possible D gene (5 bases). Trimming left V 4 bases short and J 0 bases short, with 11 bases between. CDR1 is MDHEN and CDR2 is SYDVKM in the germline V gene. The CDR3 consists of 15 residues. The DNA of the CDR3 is TGTGCCAGCAGTTCCGGGGTGGCTAGCACAGATACGCAGTATTTT. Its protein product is CASSSGVASTDTQYF.

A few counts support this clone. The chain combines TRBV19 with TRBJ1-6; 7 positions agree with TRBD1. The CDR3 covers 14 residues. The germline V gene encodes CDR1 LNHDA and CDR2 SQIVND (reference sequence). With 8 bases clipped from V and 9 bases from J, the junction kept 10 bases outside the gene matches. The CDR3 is CASRTGTERSPLHF. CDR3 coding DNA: TGTGCCAGTCGAACCGGGACAGAACGTTCACCCCTCCACTTT.

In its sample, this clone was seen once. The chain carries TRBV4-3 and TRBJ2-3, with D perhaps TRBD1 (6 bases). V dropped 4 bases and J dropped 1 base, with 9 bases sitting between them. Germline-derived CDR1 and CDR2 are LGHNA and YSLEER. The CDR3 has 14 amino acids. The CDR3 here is CASSPGAGTDTQYF. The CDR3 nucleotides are TGCGCCAGCAGCCCAGGGGCGGGCACAGATACGCAGTATTTT.

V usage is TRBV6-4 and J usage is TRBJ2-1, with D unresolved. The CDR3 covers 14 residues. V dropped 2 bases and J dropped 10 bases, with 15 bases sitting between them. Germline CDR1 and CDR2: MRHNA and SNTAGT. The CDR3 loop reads CASSDTIGPGEQFF. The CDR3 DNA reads TGTGCCAGCAGTGACACGATAGGCCCCGGGGAGCAGTTCTTC.

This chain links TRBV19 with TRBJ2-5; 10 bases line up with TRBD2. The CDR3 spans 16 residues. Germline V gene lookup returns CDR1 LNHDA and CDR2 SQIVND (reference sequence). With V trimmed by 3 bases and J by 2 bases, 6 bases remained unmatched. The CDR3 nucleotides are TGTGCCAGTAGTATCTCAGCGGGAGGGATACAAGAGACCCAGTACTTC. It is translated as CASSISAGGIQETQYF.